The subject of this entry is one T cell receptor beta chain. What it recognizes is unknown. Germline lookup yields CDR1 SEHNR and CDR2 FQNEAQ (reference sequence). The V segment lost 4 bases and the J segment 5 bases; nucleotides outside the gene matches: 4. CDR3 length: 14 residues. In TCRdb, the reads were re-called with MiXCR into one record per CDR3 protein. Of 150,000 or so distinct CDR3 sequences in the sample, roughly 17% were seen once. These data come from a study of T cell repertoires in cytomegalovirus infection. The wider study: Public TCR beta signatures provided an indication of both CMV infection and a matching HLA type.

Study-wide findings and caveats: People with CMV and the relevant HLA were identified by cumulative public TCR beta family frequency. There were HLA-C-restricted CMV-specific TCR beta clonotypes dominating the ex vivo response.

Material: CD8+ T cells from PBMCs. The chain carries TRBV7-9 and TRBJ1-4; 7 bases match TRBD1. The sequence was obtained from a human donor in good health (CMV status not recorded). Some clones in this sample may be carry-over from other donors' samples. DNA of the CDR3: TGTGCCAGCAGCTGGGGACAGCAAAATGAAAAACTGTTTTTT. Protein product: CASSWGQQNEKLFF.